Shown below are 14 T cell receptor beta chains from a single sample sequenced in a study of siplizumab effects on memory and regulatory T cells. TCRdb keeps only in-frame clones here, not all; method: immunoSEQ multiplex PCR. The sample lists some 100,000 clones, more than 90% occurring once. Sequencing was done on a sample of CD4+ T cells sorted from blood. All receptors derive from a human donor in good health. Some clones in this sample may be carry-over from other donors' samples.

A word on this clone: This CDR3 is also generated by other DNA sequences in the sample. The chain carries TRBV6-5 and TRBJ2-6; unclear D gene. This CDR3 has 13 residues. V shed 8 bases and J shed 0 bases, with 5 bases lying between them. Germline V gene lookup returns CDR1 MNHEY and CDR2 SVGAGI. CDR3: CASGSSGANVLTF. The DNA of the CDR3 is TGTGCCAGCGGTTCCTCTGGGGCCAACGTCCTGACTTTC.

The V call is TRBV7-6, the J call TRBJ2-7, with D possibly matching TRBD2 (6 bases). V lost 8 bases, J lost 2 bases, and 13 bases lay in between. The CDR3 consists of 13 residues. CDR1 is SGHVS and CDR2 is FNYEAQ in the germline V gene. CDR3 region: CASGKGLPYEQYF. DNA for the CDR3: TGTGCCAGCGGCAAGGGACTTCCCTACGAGCAGTACTTC.

This CDR3 is CASSYSMSVVYNEQFF. Here the CDR3 DNA reads TGTGCCAGCAGTTACTCGATGTCAGTGGTTTACAATGAGCAGTTCTTC. This chain joins TRBV6-5 and TRBJ2-1; D not certain. In germline, CDR1 is MNHEY, CDR2 SVGAGI. Trimming removed 0 bases from V and 4 bases from J, with 13 bases in between. The CDR3 totals 16 residues.

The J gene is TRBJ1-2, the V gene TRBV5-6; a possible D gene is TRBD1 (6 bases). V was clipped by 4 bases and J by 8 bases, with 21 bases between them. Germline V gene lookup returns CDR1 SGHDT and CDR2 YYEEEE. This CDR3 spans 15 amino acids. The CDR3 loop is CASSPRGQWQSGYTF. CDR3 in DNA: TGTGCCAGCAGCCCGAGAGGACAGTGGCAGTCGGGCTACACCTTC.

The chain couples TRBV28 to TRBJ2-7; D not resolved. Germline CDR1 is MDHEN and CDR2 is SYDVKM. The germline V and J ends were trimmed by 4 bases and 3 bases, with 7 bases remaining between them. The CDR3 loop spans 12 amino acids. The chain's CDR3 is CASSWPSYEQYF. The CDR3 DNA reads TGTGCCAGCAGTTGGCCGAGCTACGAGCAGTACTTC.

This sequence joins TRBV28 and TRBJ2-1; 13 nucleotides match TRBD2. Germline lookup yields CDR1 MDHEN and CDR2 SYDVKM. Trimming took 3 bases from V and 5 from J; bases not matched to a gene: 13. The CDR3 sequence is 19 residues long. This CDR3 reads CASSFRRVVTSGRDNEQFF. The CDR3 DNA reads TGTGCCAGCAGTTTTAGGAGAGTTGTCACTAGCGGGAGGGACAATGAGCAGTTCTTC.

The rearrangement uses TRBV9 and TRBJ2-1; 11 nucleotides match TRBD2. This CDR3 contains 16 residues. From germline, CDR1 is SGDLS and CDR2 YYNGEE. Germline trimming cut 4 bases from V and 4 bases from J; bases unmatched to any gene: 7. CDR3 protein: CASSPQGTSGYNEQFF. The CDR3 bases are TGTGCCAGCAGCCCTCAAGGGACTAGCGGATACAATGAGCAGTTCTTC.

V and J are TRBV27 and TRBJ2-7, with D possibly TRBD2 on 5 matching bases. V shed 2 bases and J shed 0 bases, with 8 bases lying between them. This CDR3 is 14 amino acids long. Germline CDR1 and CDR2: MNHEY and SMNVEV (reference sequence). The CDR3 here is CASSLDYSSYEQYF. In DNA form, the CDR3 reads TGTGCCAGCAGTTTAGACTACAGCTCCTACGAGCAGTACTTC.

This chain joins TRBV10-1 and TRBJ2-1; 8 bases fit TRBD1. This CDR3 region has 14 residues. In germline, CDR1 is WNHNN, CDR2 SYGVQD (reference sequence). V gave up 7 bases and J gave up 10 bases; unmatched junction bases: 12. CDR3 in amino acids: CASTRGQGGGEQFF. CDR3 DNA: TGCGCCAGCACCAGAGGACAGGGAGGAGGGGAGCAGTTCTTC.

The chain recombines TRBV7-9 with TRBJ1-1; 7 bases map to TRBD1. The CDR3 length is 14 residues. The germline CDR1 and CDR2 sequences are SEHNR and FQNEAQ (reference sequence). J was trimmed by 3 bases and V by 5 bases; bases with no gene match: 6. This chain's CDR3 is CASSRRQGDTEAFF. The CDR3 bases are TGTGCCAGCAGCCGTCGACAGGGTGACACTGAAGCTTTCTTT. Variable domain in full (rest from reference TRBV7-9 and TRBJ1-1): DTGVSQNPRHKITKRGQNVTFRCDPISEHNRLYWYRQTLGQGPEFLTYFQNEAQLEKSRLLSDRFSAERPKGSFSTLEIQRTEQGDSAMYLCASSRRQGDTEAFFGQGTRLTVV.

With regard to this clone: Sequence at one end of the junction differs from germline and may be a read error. CDR3 protein: CASSAKLAGKNYNEQFF. The CDR3 nucleotides read TGTGCTAGCAGCGCTAAACTAGCGGGGAAGAATTACAATGAGCAGTTCTTC. The rearrangement joins TRBV7-7 to TRBJ2-1, with 10 nucleotides matching TRBD2. The CDR3 covers 17 residues. Germline CDR1 reads SSHAT; CDR2 reads FNYEAQ (reference sequence).

CDR3 sequence reads: CASSSLSGRVGETQYF. The CDR3, as DNA: TGTGCCAGCAGCTCCCTATCTGGAAGGGTTGGAGAGACCCAGTACTTC. The rearrangement joins TRBV7-9 to TRBJ2-5; no definite D call. V lost 4 bases to trimming and J lost 4 bases, with 19 bases between them. CDR1 SEHNR and CDR2 FQNEAQ come from the germline V gene (reference sequence). The CDR3 loop spans 16 amino acids.

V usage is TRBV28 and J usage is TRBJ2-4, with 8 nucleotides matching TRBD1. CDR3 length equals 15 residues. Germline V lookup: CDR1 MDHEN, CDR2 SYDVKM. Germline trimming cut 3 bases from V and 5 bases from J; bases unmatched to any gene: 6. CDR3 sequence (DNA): TGTGCCAGCAGTTTTTTTGGACAGGGACAAAACATTCAGTACTTC. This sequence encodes CASSFFGQGQNIQYF. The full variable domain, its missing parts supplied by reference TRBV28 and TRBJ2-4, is DVKVTQSSRYLVKRTGEKVFLECVQDMDHENMFWYRQDPGLGLRLIYFSYDVKMKEKGDIPEGYSVSREKKERFSLILESASTNQTSMYLCASSFFGQGQNIQYFGAGTRLSVL.

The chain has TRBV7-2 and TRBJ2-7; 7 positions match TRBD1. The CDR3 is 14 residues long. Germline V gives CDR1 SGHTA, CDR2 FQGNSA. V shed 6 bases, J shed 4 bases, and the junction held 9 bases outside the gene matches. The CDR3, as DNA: TGTGCCAGCAGGATGACAGGGTCTGGATACGAGCAGTACTTC. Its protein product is CASRMTGSGYEQYF.